The T cell receptor (beta chain) under discussion was sequenced for a study of T cell repertoires in cytomegalovirus infection. Looking at the study overall: Public TCR beta signatures provided an indication of both CMV infection and a matching HLA type.

This clonotype was seen at least ten times. The CDR3 length is 13 residues. The V gene's germline CDR1 is MNHEY and CDR2 SVGEGT. Trimming removed 5 bases at V and 4 bases at J, with 11 bases between. TCRdb re-called the reads through MiXCR, storing one row per CDR3 protein. Of roughly 77,000 distinct CDR3 sequences listed, just under 4% are singletons. The gene calls are TRBV6-2 or TRBV6-3 and TRBJ1-1; D call uncertain. This clonotype was sampled from a human donor in good health (CMV status not recorded). Some clones in this sample may be carry-over from other donors' samples. Sequencing was carried out using PBMCs. The CDR3 DNA is TGTGCCAGCAGTCGCATACGAGGCACTGAAGCTTTCTTT. Translation: CASSRIRGTEAFF.